Listed here are 25 T cell receptor beta chains from one sample, sequenced in a study of T cell responses to AZD1222 COVID-19 vaccine. Profiling relied on immunoSEQ multiplex PCR, and the TCRdb table lists in-frame clones only, not all of them. Of roughly 150,000 clones in the sample, over 90% were seen once. The starting material was peripheral blood, obtained on day 0 of AZD1222 vaccination. Receptors originate from an adult in good health.

This clone was observed once. The V gene is TRBV10-3, the J gene TRBJ2-1; a possible D gene is TRBD1 (6 bases). Germline V CDR1 and CDR2: ENHRY, SYGVKD. V lost 2 bases and J lost 9, with 17 bases in between. The CDR3 length is 15 residues. CDR3 sequence reads: CAISEGQDMDSEQFF. The DNA of the CDR3 is TGTGCCATCAGTGAGGGTCAGGACATGGACAGTGAGCAGTTCTTC.

This sequence joins TRBV29-1 and TRBJ1-1; no definite D call. The CDR3 has 17 residues. The germline V gene encodes CDR1 SQVTM and CDR2 ANQGSEA. V dropped 0 bases and J dropped 1 base, with 18 bases sitting between them. CDR3 in amino acids: CSVEDLWLTGSNTEAFF. As DNA, the CDR3 is TGCAGCGTTGAAGATCTGTGGCTGACCGGGTCGAACACTGAAGCTTTCTTT.

CDR3 nucleotide sequence: TGCGCCAGCAGCCGGACAGGACTTAATGAAAAACTGTTTTTT. Protein product: CASSRTGLNEKLFF. The rearrangement links TRBV4-1 to TRBJ1-4; 7 bases fit TRBD1. Germline V gives CDR1 MGHRA, CDR2 YSYEKL. The CDR3 sequence is 14 residues long. V lost 4 bases to trimming and J lost 4 bases; unmatched junction nucleotides: 3.

This clone showed up just a few times. The rearrangement links TRBV19 to TRBJ2-7; the D is unclear. V lost 6 bases and J 2 bases, leaving 11 bases between the germline ends. Germline CDR1 LNHDA, CDR2 SQIVND (reference sequence). The CDR3 contains 13 residues. The CDR3 here is CASSTDAAYEQYF. Written as DNA, the CDR3 is TGTGCCAGTAGCACCGATGCTGCCTACGAGCAGTACTTC.

The V and J genes are TRBV5-1 and TRBJ2-1; TRBD1 or TRBD2 may be the D gene (5 bases each). In germline, CDR1 is SGHRS, CDR2 YFSETQ. The CDR3 contains 13 residues. The V end lost 4 bases, the J end lost 4 bases, and 9 bases lay between the germline ends. The CDR3 sequence is CASSPGAYNEQFF. The CDR3, as DNA: TGCGCCAGCAGCCCCGGGGCTTACAATGAGCAGTTCTTC.

The chain couples TRBV7-6 to TRBJ1-4, with D possibly TRBD1 on 5 matching bases. The germline gives CDR1 SGHVS, CDR2 FNYEAQ. Between the trimmed V and J ends, which lost 1 base and 8 bases, there was a span of 14 bases. The CDR3 covers 15 residues. For the CDR3, the DNA is TGTGCCAGCAGCTTAGGGGGCCCTGGCGGAGAAAAACTGTTTTTT. Protein sequence: CASSLGGPGGEKLFF.

The CDR3 is CAISGLAGDNEQYF. The CDR3 bases are TGTGCCATCAGTGGACTAGCGGGAGACAACGAGCAGTACTTC. J is TRBJ2-7 and V is TRBV10-3; TRBD2 matches at 12 bases. From germline, CDR1 is ENHRY and CDR2 SYGVKD. CDR3 size: 14 residues. The junction had 3 bases not matched to a gene; V was cut back by 4 bases and J by 5 bases.

The chain recombines TRBV5-6 with TRBJ2-7; 9 bases are shared with TRBD2. CDR1 is SGHDT and CDR2 is YYEEEE in the germline V gene. CDR3 length equals 15 residues. Unmatched junction bases numbered 8, after V lost 0 bases and J lost 7 bases. The CDR3 is CASSLEWAGGSEQYF. In nucleotides, the CDR3 is TGTGCCAGCAGCTTGGAATGGGCGGGAGGGAGTGAGCAGTACTTC.

This clone was recorded only once. V usage is TRBV30 and J usage is TRBJ1-2; D uncertain. The CDR3 extends over 13 amino acids. Germline V gene data show CDR1 as GTSNPN and CDR2 as SVGIG (reference sequence). V was pared by 5 bases and J by 8 bases, with 18 bases between. The CDR3 sequence: CAWQAWPAWGYTF. The CDR3 DNA is TGTGCCTGGCAAGCGTGGCCGGCCTGGGGCTACACCTTC.

This chain connects TRBV4-1 to TRBJ2-5, with TRBD2 identical over 10 bases. Germline CDR1 reads MGHRA; CDR2 reads YSYEKL. This CDR3 contains 16 residues. The V segment lost 2 bases and the J segment 0 bases; nucleotides outside the gene matches: 3. The CDR3 sequence is CASSQSGLAHQETQYF. The CDR3 DNA reads as TGCGCCAGCAGCCAATCGGGACTAGCGCACCAAGAGACCCAGTACTTC.

The count of this clone is one. This rearrangement joins TRBV19 to TRBJ2-2; perhaps D is TRBD1 or TRBD2 (5 bases each). The CDR3 contains 14 residues. CDR1 LNHDA and CDR2 SQIVND come from the germline V gene (reference sequence). V was trimmed by 6 bases and J by 0 bases, leaving 8 bases between them. The CDR3, as DNA: TGTGCCAGTAGGGGGACCCCGAACACCGGGGAGCTGTTTTTT. Protein product: CASRGTPNTGELFF. Filled out from reference TRBV19 and TRBJ2-2, the complete variable domain reads DGGITQSPKYLFRKEGQNVTLSCEQNLNHDAMYWYRQDPGQGLRLIYYSQIVNDFQKGDIAEGYSVSREKKESFPLTVTSAQKNPTAFYLCASRGTPNTGELFFGEGSRLTVL.

This chain links TRBV29-1 with TRBJ2-1; 9 bases are shared with TRBD2. Unmatched junction bases numbered 5, after V lost 0 bases and J lost 14 bases. CDR1 is SQVTM, CDR2 ANQGSEA, per germline. The CDR3 has 12 amino acids. DNA of the CDR3: TGCAGCGTTGAAGATTCTAGCGGGATTGAGTTCTTC. This sequence encodes CSVEDSSGIEFF.

V usage is TRBV27 and J usage is TRBJ2-7, with 11 bases aligning to TRBD1. V was pared by 3 bases and J by 5 bases, with 9 bases of the junction left unmatched. The CDR3 totals 16 residues. Germline CDR1 is MNHEY and CDR2 is SMNVEV (reference sequence). Here the CDR3 DNA reads TGTGCCAGCAGTTTTCATGGACAGGGGGCGTTAGACGAGCAGTACTTC. Its translation: CASSFHGQGALDEQYF.

The rearrangement links TRBV9 to TRBJ2-2; D unresolved. Trimming took off 1 base at V and 2 bases at J, with 3 bases between the two ends. This CDR3 region has 13 residues. Germline CDR1 and CDR2: SGDLS and YYNGEE. CDR3 loop: CASSVYNTGELFF. The CDR3 DNA sequence: TGTGCCAGCAGCGTATACAACACCGGGGAGCTGTTTTTT.

The CDR3 DNA sequence: TGTGCCACCAGCCTGGGGGCAGGTAGCACAGATACGCAGTATTTT. Translation: CATSLGAGSTDTQYF. The gene calls are TRBV15 and TRBJ2-3, with D perhaps matching TRBD1 (6 bases). The ends were cut back, 5 bases at V and 0 bases at J, with 12 bases in the middle. Germline CDR1 LNHNV, CDR2 YYDKDF (reference sequence). CDR3 length: 15 residues.

The V call is TRBV5-1, the J call TRBJ1-5; D gene uncertain. The CDR3 has 14 amino acids. Germline CDR1 and CDR2: SGHRS and YFSETQ. V gave up 0 bases and J gave up 5 bases, with 9 bases separating them. CDR3 region: CASSLGPRDQPQHF. DNA for the CDR3: TGCGCCAGCAGCTTGGGCCCTCGGGATCAGCCCCAGCATTTT.

The gene calls are TRBV28 and TRBJ1-2; TRBD1 matches 8 bases. The J segment lost 8 bases and the V segment lost 5 bases, leaving 7 bases of the junction unmatched. This CDR3 is 13 amino acids long. Germline loops: CDR1 MDHEN, CDR2 SYDVKM. The CDR3 loop is CASSATGEKGYTF. CDR3 nucleotide sequence: TGTGCCAGCAGTGCGACAGGGGAGAAAGGCTACACCTTC.

The chain links TRBV14 to TRBJ2-1, with no clear D. The CDR3 consists of 16 residues. In germline, CDR1 is SGHDN, CDR2 FVKESK. Between the trimmed V and J ends, which lost 4 bases and 0 bases, there was a span of 13 bases. The CDR3 region has the DNA TGTGCCAGCAGCCCCCTAATAATTAGCTCCTACAATGAGCAGTTCTTC. This encodes CASSPLIISSYNEQFF.

The chain employs TRBV29-1 and TRBJ1-1; TRBD1 matches 9 bases. With V trimmed by 8 bases and J by 2 bases, 6 bases remained unmatched. CDR3 size: 13 residues. Looked up from germline, CDR1 is SQVTM and CDR2 is ANQGSEA. DNA for the CDR3: TGCAGCTCGACAGGGGGAAGTAACACTGAAGCTTTCTTT. Its protein is CSSTGGSNTEAFF.

The genes are TRBV10-3 and TRBJ2-7; TRBD1 is a possible D gene (6 bases). The CDR3 consists of 14 residues. With 6 bases removed from V and 5 bases from J, the gap between germline ends came to 17 bases. Germline V CDR1 and CDR2: ENHRY, SYGVKD. CDR3 amino acids: CAIRHRDTYHEQYF. The DNA for the CDR3 is TGTGCCATCAGGCACCGGGACACCTACCACGAGCAGTACTTC.

A few counts support this clone. CDR3 loop: CASKGLYTGELFF. The CDR3 nucleotides read TGTGCCAGCAAGGGCCTCTACACCGGGGAGCTGTTTTTT. This rearrangement joins TRBV27 to TRBJ2-2; D unresolved. Trimming removed 7 bases from V and 3 bases from J, with 9 bases in between. This CDR3 has 13 residues. Germline CDR1 is MNHEY and CDR2 is SMNVEV (reference sequence).

The chain uses TRBV5-1 and TRBJ1-2; TRBD1 is a possible D gene (5 bases). Trimming took off 0 bases at V and 7 bases at J, with 16 bases between the two ends. The CDR3 is made up of 15 amino acids. Germline V CDR1 and CDR2: SGHRS, YFSETQ. CDR3 nucleotide sequence: TGCGCCAGCAGCTTGGACCCCAGGGAAGTCGGTGGCTACACCTTC. It translates to CASSLDPREVGGYTF.

V usage is TRBV5-1 and J usage is TRBJ1-4; 7 bases are shared with TRBD1. Germline trimming cut 0 bases from V and 7 bases from J; bases unmatched to any gene: 3. This CDR3 is built from 14 residues. Germline CDR1 is SGHRS and CDR2 is YFSETQ. The CDR3 DNA reads as TGCGCCAGCAGCTTGGGACAGGGCGGTGAAAAACTGTTTTTT. Residues: CASSLGQGGEKLFF. Full variable domain (outside the CDR3, taken from reference TRBV5-1 and TRBJ1-4): KAGVTQTPRYLIKTRGQQVTLSCSPISGHRSVSWYQQTPGQGLQFLFEYFSETQRNKGNFPGRFSGRQFSNSRSEMNVSTLELGDSALYLCASSLGQGGEKLFFGSGTQLSVL.

The V gene is TRBV5-4, the J gene TRBJ2-5, with 7 bases lining up with TRBD1. The CDR3 sequence is 15 residues long. The V segment lost 0 bases and the J segment 6 bases; nucleotides outside the gene matches: 8. Germline assignment: CDR1 SGHNT and CDR2 YYREEE (reference sequence). The CDR3 nucleotides are TGTGCCAGCAGCTTGGGAGGGGGCGGTCGGAAGACCCAGTACTTC. Protein sequence: CASSLGGGGRKTQYF.

The table lists this clone with a count of one. The chain combines TRBV7-9 with TRBJ2-2; the D is unclear. This CDR3 has 13 residues. CDR1 is SEHNR, CDR2 FQNEAQ, per germline (reference sequence). V was clipped by 3 bases and J by 3 bases, with 5 bases between them. The CDR3 region is CASSLQYTGELFF. The CDR3, as DNA: TGTGCCAGCAGCTTGCAGTACACCGGGGAGCTGTTTTTT.